This TCR beta chain was sequenced during a study of post-analysis software for immune sequencing data. The study, taken as a whole, reports: The normalized Chao1 diversity of multiple sclerosis patients was significantly lower than that of controls. With F measure, samples from one preparation batch clustered together strongly. Roughly 5 TRBV segments, TRBV5-6, TRBV5-1 and TRBV20-1 among them, were found more frequent in patients than controls.

The V gene's germline CDR1 is SQVTM and CDR2 ANQGSEA. This CDR3 spans 15 amino acids. Deletions cut 3 bases from V and 2 bases from J, with 16 bases between. On this clonotype: Its antigen is currently unknown.

Each TCR beta cDNA library carried unique molecular identifiers. cDNA molecules numbering roughly 0.5 million came from around 0.96 to 9.9 million T cells. TCRdb re-called the PCR reads with MiXCR, one entry per CDR3 protein. This repertoire shows more than 450,000 distinct CDR3 sequences, around a third found once; its top ten account for 4.5% to 7.5%. Sample: blood. The sequence was obtained from a girl aged 2-17 years with multiple sclerosis. The J gene is TRBJ1-2, the V gene TRBV29-1, with D maybe TRBD1 (5 bases). CDR3: CSVDLPGAENYGYTF. In DNA form, the CDR3 reads TGCAGCGTTGACCTACCCGGGGCCGAAAACTATGGCTACACCTTC.